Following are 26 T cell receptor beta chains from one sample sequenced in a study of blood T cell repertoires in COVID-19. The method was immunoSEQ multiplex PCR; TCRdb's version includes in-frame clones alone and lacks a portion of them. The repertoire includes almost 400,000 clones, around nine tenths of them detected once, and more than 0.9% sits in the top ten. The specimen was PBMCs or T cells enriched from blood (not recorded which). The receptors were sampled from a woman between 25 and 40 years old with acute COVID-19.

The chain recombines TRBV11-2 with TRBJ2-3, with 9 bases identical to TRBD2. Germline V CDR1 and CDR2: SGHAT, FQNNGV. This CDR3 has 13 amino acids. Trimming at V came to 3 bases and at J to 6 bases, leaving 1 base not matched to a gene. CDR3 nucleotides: TGTGCCAGCAGCTTCGCGGGGGGGGATACGCAGTATTTT. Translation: CASSFAGGDTQYF.

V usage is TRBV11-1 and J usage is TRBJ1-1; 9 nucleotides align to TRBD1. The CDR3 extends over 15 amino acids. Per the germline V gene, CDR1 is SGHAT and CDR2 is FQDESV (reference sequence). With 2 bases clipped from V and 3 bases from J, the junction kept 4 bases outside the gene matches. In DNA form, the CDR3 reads TGTGCCAGCAGCTTAAGAACAGGGGGCTACACTGAAGCTTTCTTT. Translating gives CASSLRTGGYTEAFF.

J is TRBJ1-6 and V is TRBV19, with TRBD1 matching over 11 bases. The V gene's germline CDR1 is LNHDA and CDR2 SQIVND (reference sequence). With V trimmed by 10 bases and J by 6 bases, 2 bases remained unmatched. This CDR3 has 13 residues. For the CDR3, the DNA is TGTGCCACCGGGACAGGGGGTAATTCACCCCTCCACTTT. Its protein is CATGTGGNSPLHF.

Here the CDR3 DNA reads TGCAGCGTGGACTCAAACAATGAGCAGTTCTTC. Translating it yields CSVDSNNEQFF. This chain uses TRBV29-1 with TRBJ2-1; D perhaps matches TRBD2 (5 bases). Germline CDR1 is SQVTM and CDR2 is ANQGSEA. CDR3 size: 11 residues. V was pared by 6 bases and J by 5 bases, with 8 bases between.

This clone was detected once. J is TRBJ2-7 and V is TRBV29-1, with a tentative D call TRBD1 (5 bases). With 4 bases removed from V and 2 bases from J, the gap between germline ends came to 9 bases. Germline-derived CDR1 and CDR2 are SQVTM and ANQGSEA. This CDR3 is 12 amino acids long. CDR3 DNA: TGCAGCGTTGTGGGGCAGCCCTACGAGCAGTACTTC. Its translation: CSVVGQPYEQYF.

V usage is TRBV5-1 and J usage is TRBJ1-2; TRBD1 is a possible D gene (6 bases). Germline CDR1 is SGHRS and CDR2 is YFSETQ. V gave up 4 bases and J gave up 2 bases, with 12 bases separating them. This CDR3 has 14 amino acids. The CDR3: CASSEKQGNYGYTF. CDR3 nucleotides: TGCGCCAGCAGCGAGAAACAGGGCAACTATGGCTACACCTTC.

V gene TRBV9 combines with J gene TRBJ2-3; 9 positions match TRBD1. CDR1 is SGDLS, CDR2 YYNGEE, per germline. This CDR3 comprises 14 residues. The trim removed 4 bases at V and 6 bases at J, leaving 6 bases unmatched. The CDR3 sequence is CASSPRTGDDTQYF. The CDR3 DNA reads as TGTGCCAGCAGCCCCCGGACAGGGGACGATACGCAGTATTTT.

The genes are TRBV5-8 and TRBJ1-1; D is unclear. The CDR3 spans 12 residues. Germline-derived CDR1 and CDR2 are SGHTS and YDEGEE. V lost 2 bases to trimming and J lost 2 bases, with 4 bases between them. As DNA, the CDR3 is TGTGCCAGCAGCTTTCGTAACACTGAAGCTTTCTTT. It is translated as CASSFRNTEAFF.

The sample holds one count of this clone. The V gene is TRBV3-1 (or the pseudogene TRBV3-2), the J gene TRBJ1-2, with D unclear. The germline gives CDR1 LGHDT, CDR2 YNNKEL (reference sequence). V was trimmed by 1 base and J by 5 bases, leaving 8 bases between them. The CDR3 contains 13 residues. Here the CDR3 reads CASSQVTEYGYTF. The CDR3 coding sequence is TGTGCCAGCAGCCAAGTAACCGAGTATGGCTACACCTTC.

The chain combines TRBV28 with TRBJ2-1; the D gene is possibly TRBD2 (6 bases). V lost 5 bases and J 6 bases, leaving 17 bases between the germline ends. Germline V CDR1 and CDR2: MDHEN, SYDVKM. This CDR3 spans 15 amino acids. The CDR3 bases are TGTGCCAGCAGTGAGACCGGGACTGGTATCAATGAGCAGTTCTTC. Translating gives CASSETGTGINEQFF.

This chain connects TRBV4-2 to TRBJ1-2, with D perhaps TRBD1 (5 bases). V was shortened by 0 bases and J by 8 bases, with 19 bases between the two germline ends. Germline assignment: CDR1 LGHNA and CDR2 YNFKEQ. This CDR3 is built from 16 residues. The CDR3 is CASSQENVGGSNGYTF. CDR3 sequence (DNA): TGTGCCAGCAGCCAAGAGAATGTGGGGGGAAGTAACGGCTACACCTTC.

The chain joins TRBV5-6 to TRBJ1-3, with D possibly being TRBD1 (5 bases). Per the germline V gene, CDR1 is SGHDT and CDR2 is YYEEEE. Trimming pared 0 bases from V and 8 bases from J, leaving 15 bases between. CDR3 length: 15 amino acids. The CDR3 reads CASSLGVPGLDTIYF. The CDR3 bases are TGTGCCAGCAGCTTGGGGGTCCCAGGGCTGGACACCATATATTTT.

CDR3 protein: CASSRGGNNYGYTF. The CDR3 DNA is TGTGCCAGCAGCCGGGGGGGAAACAACTATGGCTACACCTTC. This chain joins TRBV2 and TRBJ1-2, with D possibly TRBD1 on 5 matching bases. The length of the CDR3 is 14 residues. Trimming stripped 6 bases from V and 2 bases from J, with 13 bases between. The germline V gene has CDR1 SNHLY and CDR2 FYNNEI. Using reference TRBV2 and TRBJ1-2 for the parts outside the CDR3, the full variable domain is EPEVTQTPSHQVTQMGQEVILRCVPISNHLYFYWYRQILGQKVEFLVSFYNNEISEKSEIFDDQFSVERPDGSNFTLKIRSTKLEDSAMYFCASSRGGNNYGYTFGSGTRLTVV.

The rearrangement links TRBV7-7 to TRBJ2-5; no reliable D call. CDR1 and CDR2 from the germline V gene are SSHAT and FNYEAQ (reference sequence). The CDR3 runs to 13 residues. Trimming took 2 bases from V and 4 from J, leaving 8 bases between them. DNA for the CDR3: TGTGCCAGCAGCTTATATGTCTTAGAGACCCAGTACTTC. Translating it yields CASSLYVLETQYF.

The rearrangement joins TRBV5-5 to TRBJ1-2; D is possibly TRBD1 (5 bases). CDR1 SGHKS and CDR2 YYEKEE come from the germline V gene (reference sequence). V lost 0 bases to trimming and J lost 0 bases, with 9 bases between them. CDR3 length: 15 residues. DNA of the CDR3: TGTGCCAGCAGCTTGGTTCCAGGGTCTAACTATGGCTACACCTTC. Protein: CASSLVPGSNYGYTF.

Written as DNA, the CDR3 is TGTGCCTGGAGTGGACAGGACGAGCAGTACTTC. Its translation: CAWSGQDEQYF. The rearrangement links TRBV30 to TRBJ2-7, with D possibly matching TRBD1 (6 bases). The V gene lost 1 base and the J gene lost 5 bases, with 6 bases spanning the gap. The germline CDR1 and CDR2 sequences are GTSNPN and SVGIG (reference sequence). CDR3 size: 11 residues.

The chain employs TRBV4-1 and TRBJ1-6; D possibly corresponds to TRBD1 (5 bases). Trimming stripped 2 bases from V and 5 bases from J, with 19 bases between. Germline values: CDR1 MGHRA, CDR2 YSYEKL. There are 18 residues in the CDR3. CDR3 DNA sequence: TGCGCCAGCAGCCAACATCCTCAGGGAATGGTGGATAATTCACCCCTCCACTTT. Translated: CASSQHPQGMVDNSPLHF.

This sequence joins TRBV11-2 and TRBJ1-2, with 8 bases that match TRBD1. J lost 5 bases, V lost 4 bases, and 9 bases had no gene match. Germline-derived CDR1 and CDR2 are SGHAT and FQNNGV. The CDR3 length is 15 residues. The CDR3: CASSSWGQAIYGYTF. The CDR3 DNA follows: TGTGCCAGCAGCTCCTGGGGACAGGCGATATATGGCTACACCTTC.

CDR3 sequence: CASSYRGQAADTQYF. The CDR3 region has the DNA TGTGCCAGCAGTTACCGGGGACAGGCCGCAGATACGCAGTATTTT. The J gene is TRBJ2-3, the V gene TRBV6-5, with TRBD1 matching over 8 bases. Germline V CDR1 and CDR2: MNHEY, SVGAGI. The CDR3 runs to 15 residues. Unmatched junction bases numbered 5, after V lost 2 bases and J lost 4 bases.

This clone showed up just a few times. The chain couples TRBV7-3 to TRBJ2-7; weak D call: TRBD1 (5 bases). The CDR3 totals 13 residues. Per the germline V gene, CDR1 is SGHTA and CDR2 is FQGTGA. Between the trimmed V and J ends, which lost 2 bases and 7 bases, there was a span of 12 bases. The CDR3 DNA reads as TGTGCCAGCAGCTTACTCGGCTCAGGGGAGCAGTACTTC. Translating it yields CASSLLGSGEQYF.

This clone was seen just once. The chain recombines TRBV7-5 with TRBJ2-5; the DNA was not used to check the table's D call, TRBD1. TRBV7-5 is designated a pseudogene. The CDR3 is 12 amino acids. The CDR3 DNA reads TGTGTCAGAAGCTATCGCAGAGAGACCCAGTACTTC. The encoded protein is CVRSYRRETQYF.

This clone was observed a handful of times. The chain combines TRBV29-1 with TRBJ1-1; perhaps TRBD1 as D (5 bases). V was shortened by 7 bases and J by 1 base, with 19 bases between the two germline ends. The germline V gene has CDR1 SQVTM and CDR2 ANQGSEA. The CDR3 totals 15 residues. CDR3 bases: TGCAGCGCACGGGGGGGATCCCTATCGAACACTGAAGCTTTCTTT. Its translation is CSARGGSLSNTEAFF.

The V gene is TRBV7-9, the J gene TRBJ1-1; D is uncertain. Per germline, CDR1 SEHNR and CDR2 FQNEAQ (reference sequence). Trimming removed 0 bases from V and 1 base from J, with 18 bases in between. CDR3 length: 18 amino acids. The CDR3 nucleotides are TGTGCCAGCAGCTTAGCCCGGGTTCCAGTTTATCGGAACACTGAAGCTTTCTTT. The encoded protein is CASSLARVPVYRNTEAFF.

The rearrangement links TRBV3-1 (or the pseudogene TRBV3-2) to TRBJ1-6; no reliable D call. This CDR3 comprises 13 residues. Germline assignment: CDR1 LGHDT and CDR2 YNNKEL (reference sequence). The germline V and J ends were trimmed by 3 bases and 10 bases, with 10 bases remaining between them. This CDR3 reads CASSQGIESPLHF. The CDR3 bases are TGTGCCAGCAGCCAGGGCATAGAATCACCCCTCCACTTT.

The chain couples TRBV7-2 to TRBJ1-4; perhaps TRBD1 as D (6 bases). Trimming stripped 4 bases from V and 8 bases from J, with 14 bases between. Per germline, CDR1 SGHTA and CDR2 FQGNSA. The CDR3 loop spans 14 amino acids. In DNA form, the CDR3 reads TGTGCCAGCAGCTCAGACACAGGGCGGGAAAAACTGTTTTTT. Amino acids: CASSSDTGREKLFF.

The CDR3: CASSGAGGGYTF. The CDR3 bases are TGTGCCAGTAGTGGTGCAGGGGGTGGCTACACCTTC. The chain carries TRBV19 and TRBJ1-2, with 7 bases matching TRBD1. Germline V gene lookup returns CDR1 LNHDA and CDR2 SQIVND (reference sequence). J gave up 7 bases and V 5 bases, and 4 bases lay outside the gene matches. There are 12 residues in the CDR3.